This T cell receptor beta chain originates from a study of T cells in Graves' hyperthyroidism and ophthalmopathy. The PBMCs studied were ones that came from roughly 9.4 ml fresh peripheral blood. This clonotype was counted ten times or more. The germline V gene has CDR1 KGHDR and CDR2 SFDVKD. This CDR3 comprises 15 residues. The V and J ends lost 5 bases and 5 bases respectively, with 17 bases between them. RNA transcripts gave rise to amplified TCR beta CDR3 regions. In the first-round RT-PCR of the TCR CDR3, the HTBI primer set was used. From the multiplex PCR reads, TCRdb called clonotypes with MiXCR, one entry per CDR3 protein. Here the sample spans nearly 600,000 distinct CDR3 sequences, approximately 15% being singletons.

The sequenced sample was blood. The receptor was derived from a woman younger than 35 with Graves' ophthalmopathy. This sequence joins TRBV24-1 and TRBJ1-2; no firm D call. The CDR3 sequence: CATSAPKGGDYGYTF. The CDR3 DNA sequence: TGTGCCACCAGTGCCCCGAAGGGCGGAGATTATGGCTACACCTTC.